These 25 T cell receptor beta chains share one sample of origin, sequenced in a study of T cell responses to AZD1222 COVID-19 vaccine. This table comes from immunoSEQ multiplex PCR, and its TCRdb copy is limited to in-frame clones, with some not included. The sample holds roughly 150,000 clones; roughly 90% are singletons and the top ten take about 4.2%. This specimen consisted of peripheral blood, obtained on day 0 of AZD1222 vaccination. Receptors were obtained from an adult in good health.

The CDR3 is CALGGTEAFF. The CDR3 bases are TGTGCTTTGGGTGGCACTGAAGCTTTCTTT. The rearrangement links TRBV12-5 to TRBJ1-1; D remains ambiguous. The germline CDR1 and CDR2 sequences are LGHNT and FRNRAP. The CDR3 totals 10 residues. V gave up 11 bases and J gave up 4 bases, with 8 bases separating them.

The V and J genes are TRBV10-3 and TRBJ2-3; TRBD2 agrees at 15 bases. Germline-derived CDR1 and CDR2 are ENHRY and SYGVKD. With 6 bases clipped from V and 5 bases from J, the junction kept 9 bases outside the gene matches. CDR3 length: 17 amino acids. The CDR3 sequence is CAISQGLAGGLGDTQYF. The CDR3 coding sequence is TGTGCCATCAGCCAGGGACTAGCGGGAGGTCTGGGAGATACGCAGTATTTT.

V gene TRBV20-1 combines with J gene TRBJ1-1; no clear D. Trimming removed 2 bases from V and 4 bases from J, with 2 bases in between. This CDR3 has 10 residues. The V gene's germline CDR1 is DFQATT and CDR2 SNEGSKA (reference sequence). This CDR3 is CSARSTEAFF. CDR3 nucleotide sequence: TGCAGTGCTAGAAGCACTGAAGCTTTCTTT.

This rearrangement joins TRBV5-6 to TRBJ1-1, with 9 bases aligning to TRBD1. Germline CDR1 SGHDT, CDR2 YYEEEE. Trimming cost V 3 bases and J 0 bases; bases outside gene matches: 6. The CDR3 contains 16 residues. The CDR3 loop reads CASSSNRGLLNTEAFF. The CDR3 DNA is TGTGCCAGCAGCTCCAACAGGGGGCTTTTGAACACTGAAGCTTTCTTT.

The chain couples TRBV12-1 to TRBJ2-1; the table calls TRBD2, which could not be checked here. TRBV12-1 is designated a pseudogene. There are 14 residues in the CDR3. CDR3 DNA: TGTGCCAGCAGAAGAATAGCGGGAGGGCGAGGGCAGTTCTTC. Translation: CASRRIAGGRGQFF.

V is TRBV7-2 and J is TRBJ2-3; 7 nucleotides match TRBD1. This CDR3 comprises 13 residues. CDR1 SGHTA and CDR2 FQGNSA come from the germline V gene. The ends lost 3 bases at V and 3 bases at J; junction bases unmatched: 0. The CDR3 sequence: CASSLGQTDTQYF. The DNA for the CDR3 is TGTGCCAGCAGCTTGGGACAGACAGATACGCAGTATTTT.

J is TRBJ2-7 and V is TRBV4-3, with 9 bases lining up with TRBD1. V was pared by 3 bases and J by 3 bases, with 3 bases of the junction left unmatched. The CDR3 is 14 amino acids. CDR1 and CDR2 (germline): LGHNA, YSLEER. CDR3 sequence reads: CASSQTTGGYEQYF. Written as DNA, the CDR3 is TGCGCCAGCAGCCAGACGACAGGGGGCTACGAGCAGTACTTC.

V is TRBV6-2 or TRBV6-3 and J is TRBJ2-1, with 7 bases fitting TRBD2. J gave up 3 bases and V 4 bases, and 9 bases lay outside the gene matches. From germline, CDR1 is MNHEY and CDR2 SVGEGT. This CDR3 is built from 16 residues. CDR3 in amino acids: CASSSAGRGYYNEQFF. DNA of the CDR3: TGTGCCAGCAGTTCGGCAGGGAGGGGCTACTACAATGAGCAGTTCTTC.

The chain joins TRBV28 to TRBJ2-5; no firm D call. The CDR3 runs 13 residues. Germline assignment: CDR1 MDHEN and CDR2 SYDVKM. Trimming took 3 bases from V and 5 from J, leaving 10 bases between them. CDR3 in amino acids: CASSLAARETQYF. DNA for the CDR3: TGTGCCAGCAGTTTGGCAGCGAGGGAGACCCAGTACTTC.

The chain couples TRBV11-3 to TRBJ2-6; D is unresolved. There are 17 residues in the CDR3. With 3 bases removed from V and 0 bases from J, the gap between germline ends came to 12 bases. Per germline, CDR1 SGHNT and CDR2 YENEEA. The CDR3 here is CASSFSASSSGANVLTF. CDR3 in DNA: TGTGCCAGCAGCTTTTCAGCGTCCAGCTCTGGGGCCAACGTCCTGACTTTC.

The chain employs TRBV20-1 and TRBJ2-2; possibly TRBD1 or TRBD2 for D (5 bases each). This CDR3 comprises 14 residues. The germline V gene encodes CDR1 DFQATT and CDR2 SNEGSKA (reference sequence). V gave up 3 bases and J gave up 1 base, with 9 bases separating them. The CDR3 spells CSASGTLNTGELFF. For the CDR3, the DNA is TGCAGTGCTAGTGGGACCCTGAACACCGGGGAGCTGTTTTTT.

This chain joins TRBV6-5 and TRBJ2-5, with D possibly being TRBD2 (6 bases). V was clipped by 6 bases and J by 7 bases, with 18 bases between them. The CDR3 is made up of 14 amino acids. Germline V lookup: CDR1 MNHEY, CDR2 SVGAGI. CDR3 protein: CASSRGLTGRTQYF. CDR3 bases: TGTGCCAGCAGCCGGGGCCTAACCGGGAGGACCCAGTACTTC.

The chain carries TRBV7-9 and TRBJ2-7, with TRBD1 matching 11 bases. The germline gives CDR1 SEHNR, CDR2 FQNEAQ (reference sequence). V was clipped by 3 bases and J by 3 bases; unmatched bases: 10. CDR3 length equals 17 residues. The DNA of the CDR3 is TGTGCCAGCAGCTTTGCCCTTCCGGGACAGGGGGTCTACGAGCAGTACTTC. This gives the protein CASSFALPGQGVYEQYF.

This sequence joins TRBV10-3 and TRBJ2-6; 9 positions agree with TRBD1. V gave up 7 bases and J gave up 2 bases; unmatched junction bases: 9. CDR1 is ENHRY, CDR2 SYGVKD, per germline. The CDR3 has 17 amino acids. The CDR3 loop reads CAITTGTGLTGANVLTF. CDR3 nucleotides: TGTGCCATCACCACCGGGACAGGGCTGACTGGGGCCAACGTCCTGACTTTC.

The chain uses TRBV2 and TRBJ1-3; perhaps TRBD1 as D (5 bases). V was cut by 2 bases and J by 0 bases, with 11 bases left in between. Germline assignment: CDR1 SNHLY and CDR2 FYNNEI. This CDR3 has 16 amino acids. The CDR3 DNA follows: TGTGCCAGCAGTGAATGGGGGGAAACCTCTGGAAACACCATATATTTT. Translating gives CASSEWGETSGNTIYF. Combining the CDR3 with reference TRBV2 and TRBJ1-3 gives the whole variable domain EPEVTQTPSHQVTQMGQEVILRCVPISNHLYFYWYRQILGQKVEFLVSFYNNEISEKSEIFDDQFSVERPDGSNFTLKIRSTKLEDSAMYFCASSEWGETSGNTIYFGEGSWLTVV.

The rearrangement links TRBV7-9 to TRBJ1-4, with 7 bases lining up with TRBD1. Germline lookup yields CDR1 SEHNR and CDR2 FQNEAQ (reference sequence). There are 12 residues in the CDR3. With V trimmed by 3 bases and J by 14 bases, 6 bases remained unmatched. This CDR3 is CASSFTGEELFF. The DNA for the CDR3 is TGTGCCAGCAGCTTTACAGGGGAAGAGCTGTTTTTT. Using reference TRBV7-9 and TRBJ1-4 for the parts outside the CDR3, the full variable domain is DTGVSQNPRHKITKRGQNVTFRCDPISEHNRLYWYRQTLGQGPEFLTYFQNEAQLEKSRLLSDRFSAERPKGSFSTLEIQRTEQGDSAMYLCASSFTGEELFFGSGTQLSVL.

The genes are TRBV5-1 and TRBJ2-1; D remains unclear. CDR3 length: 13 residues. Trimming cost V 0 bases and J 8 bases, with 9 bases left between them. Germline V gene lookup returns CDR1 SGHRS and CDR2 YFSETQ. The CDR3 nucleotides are TGCGCCAGCAGCTTGGCTAGTGGGGATGAGCAGTTCTTC. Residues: CASSLASGDEQFF.

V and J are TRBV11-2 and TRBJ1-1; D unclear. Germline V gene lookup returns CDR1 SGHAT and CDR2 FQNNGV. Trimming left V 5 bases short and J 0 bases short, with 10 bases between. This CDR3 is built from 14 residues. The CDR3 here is CASSPPRMNTEAFF. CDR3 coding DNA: TGTGCCAGCAGCCCCCCGCGGATGAACACTGAAGCTTTCTTT.

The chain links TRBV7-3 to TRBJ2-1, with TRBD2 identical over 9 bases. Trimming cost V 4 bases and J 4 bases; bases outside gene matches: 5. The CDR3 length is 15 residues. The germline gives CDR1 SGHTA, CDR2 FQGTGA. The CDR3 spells CASSSASGAYNEQFF. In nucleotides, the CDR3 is TGTGCCAGCAGCTCTGCTAGCGGGGCTTACAATGAGCAGTTCTTC.

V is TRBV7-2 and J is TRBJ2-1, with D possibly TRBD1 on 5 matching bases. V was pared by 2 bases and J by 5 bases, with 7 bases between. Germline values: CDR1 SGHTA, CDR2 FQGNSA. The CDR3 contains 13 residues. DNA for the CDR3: TGTGCCAGCAGCTTACTAGGGGACAATGAGCAGTTCTTC. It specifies CASSLLGDNEQFF.

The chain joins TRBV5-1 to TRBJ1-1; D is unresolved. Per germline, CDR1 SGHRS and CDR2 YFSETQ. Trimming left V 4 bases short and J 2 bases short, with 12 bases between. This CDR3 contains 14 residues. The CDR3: CASSVTRENTEAFF. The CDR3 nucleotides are TGCGCCAGCAGCGTGACCCGGGAAAACACTGAAGCTTTCTTT.

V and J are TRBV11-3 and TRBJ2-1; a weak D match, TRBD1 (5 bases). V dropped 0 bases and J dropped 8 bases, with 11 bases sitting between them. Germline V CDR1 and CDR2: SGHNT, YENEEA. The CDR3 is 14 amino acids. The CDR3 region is CASSLDGRADEQFF. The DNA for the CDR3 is TGTGCCAGCAGCTTAGACGGCAGGGCCGATGAGCAGTTCTTC.

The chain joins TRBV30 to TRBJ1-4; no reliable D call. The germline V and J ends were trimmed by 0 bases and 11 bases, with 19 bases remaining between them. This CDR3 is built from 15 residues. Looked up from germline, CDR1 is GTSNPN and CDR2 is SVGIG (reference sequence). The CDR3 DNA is TGTGCCTGGAGTGTCGAGTACAGCACTATGAGGAAACTGTTTTTT. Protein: CAWSVEYSTMRKLFF.

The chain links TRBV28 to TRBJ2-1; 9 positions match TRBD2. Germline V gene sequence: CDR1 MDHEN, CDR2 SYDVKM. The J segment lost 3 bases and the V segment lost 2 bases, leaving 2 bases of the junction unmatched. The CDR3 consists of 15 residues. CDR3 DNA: TGTGCCAGCAGTTTACGCGGGAGGGTCTACAATGAGCAGTTCTTC. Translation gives CASSLRGRVYNEQFF.

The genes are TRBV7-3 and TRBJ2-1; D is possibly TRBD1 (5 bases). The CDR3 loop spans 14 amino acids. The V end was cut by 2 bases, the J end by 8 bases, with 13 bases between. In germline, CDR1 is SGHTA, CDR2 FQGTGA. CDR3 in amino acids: CASSLLRTSDEQFF. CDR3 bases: TGTGCCAGCAGCTTACTCAGGACATCCGATGAGCAGTTCTTC.